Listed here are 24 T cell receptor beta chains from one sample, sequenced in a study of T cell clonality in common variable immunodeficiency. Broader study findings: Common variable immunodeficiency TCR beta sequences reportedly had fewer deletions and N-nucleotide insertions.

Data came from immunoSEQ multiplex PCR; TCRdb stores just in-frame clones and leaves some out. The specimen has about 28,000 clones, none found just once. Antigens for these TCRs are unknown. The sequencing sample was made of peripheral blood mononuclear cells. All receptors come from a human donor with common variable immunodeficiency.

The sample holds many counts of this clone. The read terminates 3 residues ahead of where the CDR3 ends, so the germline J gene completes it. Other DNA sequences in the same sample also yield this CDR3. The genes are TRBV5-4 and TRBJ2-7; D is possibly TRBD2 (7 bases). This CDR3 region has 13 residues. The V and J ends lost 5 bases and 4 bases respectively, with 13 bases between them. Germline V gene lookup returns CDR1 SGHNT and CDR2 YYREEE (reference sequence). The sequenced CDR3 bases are TGTGCCAGCAGTGAGGGGGGGCTGTACGAG. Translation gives CASSEGGLYE. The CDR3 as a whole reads CASSEGGLYEQYF.

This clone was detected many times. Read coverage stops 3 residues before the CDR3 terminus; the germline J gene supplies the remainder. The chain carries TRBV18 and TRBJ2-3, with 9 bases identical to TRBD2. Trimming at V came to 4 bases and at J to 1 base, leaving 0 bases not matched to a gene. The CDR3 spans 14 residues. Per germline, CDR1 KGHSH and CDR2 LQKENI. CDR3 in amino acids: CASSLAGGTDTQYF. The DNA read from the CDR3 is TGTGCCAGCTCACTAGCGGGGGGCACAGATACG.

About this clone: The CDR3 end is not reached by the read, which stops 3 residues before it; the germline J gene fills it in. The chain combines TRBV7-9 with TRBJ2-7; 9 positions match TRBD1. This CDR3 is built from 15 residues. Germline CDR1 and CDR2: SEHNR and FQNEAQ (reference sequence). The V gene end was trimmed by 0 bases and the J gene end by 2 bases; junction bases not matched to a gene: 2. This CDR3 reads CASSLATGGPYEQYF. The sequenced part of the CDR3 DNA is TGTGCCAGCAGCTTAGCAACAGGGGGCCCCTACGAG.

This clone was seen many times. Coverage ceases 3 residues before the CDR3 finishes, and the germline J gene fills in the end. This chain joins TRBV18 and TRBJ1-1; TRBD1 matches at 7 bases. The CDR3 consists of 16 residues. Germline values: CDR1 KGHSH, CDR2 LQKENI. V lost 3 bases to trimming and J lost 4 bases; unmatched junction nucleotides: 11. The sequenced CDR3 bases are TGTGCCAGCTCACCGGGGACAGCCCAACTGGGCACTGAA. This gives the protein CASSPGTAQLGTE. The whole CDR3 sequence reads CASSPGTAQLGTEAFF.

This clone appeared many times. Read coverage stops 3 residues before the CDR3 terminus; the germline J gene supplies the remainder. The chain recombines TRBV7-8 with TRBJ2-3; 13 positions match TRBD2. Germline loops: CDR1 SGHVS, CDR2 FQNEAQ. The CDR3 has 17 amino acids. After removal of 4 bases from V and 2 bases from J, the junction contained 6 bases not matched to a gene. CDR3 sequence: CASSSRTSGGATDTQYF. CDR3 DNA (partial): TGTGCCAGCAGCTCCAGAACTAGCGGGGGGGCCACAGATACG. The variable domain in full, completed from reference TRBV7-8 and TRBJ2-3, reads GAGVSQSPRYKVAKRGQDVALRCDPISGHVSLFWYQQALGQGPEFLTYFQNEAQLDKSGLPSDRFFAERPEGSVSTLKIQRTQQEDSAVYLCASSSRTSGGATDTQYFGPGTRLTVL.

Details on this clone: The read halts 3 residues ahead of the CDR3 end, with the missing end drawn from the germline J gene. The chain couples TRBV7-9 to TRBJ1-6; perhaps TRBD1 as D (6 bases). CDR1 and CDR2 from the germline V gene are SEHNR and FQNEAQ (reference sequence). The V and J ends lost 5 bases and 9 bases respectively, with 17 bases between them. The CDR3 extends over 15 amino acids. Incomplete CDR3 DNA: TGTGCCAGCAGCCGATCTGGACAGAATAGTTCACCC. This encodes CASSRSGQNSSP. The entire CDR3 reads CASSRSGQNSSPLHF.

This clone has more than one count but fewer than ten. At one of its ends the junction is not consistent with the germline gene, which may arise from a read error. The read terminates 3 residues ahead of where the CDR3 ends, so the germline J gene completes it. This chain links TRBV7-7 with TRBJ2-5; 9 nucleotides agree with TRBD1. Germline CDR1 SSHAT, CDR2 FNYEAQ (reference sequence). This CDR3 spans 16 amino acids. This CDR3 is CASSLGGTGRGETQYF. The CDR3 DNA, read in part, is TGTGCTAGCAGCTTAGGCGGGACAGGGAGAGGGGAGACC.

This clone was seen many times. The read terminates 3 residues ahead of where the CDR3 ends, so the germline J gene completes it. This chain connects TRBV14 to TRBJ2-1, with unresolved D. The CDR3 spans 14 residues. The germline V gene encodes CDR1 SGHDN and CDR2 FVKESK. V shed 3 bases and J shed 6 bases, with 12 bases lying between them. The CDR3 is CASSHLMSGNEQFF. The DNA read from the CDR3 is TGTGCCAGCAGCCATTTGATGTCAGGCAATGAG.

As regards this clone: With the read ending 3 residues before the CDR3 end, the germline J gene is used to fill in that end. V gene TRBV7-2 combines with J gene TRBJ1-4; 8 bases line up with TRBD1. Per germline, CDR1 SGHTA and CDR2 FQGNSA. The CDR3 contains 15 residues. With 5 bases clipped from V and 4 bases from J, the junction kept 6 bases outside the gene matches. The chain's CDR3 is CASSAGQGYNEKLFF. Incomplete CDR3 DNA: TGTGCCAGCAGCGCAGGACAGGGTTATAATGAAAAA.

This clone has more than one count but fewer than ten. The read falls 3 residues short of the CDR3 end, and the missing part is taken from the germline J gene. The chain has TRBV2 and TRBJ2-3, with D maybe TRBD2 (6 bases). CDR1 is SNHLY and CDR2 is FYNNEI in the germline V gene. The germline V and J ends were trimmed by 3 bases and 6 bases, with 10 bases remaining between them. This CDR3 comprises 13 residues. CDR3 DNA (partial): TGTGCCAGCAGTGAGTGGGGGGATGATACG. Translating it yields CASSEWGDDT. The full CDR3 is CASSEWGDDTQYF.

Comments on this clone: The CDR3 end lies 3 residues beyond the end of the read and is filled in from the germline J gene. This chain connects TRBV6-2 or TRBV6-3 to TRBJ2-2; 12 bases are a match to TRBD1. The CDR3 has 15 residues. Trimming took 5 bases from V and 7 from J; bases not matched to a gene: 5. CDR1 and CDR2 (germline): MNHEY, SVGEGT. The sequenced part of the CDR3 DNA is TGTGCCAGCAGTCTCCGGGACAGGGGGCTCGGGGAG. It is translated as CASSLRDRGLGE. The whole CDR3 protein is CASSLRDRGLGELFF.

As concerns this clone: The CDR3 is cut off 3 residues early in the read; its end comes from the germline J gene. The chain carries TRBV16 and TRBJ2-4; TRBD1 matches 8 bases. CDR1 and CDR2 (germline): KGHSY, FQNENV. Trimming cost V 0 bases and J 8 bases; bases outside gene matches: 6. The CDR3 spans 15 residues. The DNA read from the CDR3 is TGTGCCAGCAGCCAATCGCCAGGGGGCTTTGACATT. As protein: CASSQSPGGFDI. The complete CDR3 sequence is CASSQSPGGFDIQYF. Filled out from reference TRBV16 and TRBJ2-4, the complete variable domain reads GEEVAQTPKHLVRGEGQKAKLYCAPIKGHSYVFWYQQVLKNEFKFLISFQNENVFDETGMPKERFSAKCLPNSPCSLEIQATKLEDSAVYFCASSQSPGGFDIQYFGAGTRLSVL.

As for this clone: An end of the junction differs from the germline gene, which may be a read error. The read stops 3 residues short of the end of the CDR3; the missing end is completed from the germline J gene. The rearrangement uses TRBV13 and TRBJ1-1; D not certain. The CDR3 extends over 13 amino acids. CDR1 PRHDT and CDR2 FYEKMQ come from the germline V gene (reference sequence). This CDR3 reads CASSLEGNTEAFF. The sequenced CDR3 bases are TGTGCCAGCAGCTTAGAAGGTAACACCGAA.

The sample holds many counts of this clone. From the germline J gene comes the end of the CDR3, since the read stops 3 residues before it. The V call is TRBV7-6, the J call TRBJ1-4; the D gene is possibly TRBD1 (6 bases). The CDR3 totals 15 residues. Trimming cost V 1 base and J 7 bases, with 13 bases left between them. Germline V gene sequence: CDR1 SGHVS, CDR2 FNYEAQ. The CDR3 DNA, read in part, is TGTGCCAGCAGCTTAGGAACAGGGAGGGGTGAAAAA. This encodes CASSLGTGRGEK. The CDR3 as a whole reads CASSLGTGRGEKLFF.

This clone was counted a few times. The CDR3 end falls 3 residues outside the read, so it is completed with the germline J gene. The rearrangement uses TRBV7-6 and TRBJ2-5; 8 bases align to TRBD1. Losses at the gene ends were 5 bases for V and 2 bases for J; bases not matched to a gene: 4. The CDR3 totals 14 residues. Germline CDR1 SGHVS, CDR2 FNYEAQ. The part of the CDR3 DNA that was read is TGTGCCAGCAGCCGCCGGACAGGGCAAGAGACC. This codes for CASSRRTGQET. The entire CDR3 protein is CASSRRTGQETQYF. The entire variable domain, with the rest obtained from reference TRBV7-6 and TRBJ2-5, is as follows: GAGVSQSPRYKVTKRGQDVALRCDPISGHVSLYWYRQALGQGPEFLTYFNYEAQQDKSGLPNDRFSAERPEGSISTLTIQRTEQRDSAMYRCASSRRTGQETQYFGPGTRLLVL.

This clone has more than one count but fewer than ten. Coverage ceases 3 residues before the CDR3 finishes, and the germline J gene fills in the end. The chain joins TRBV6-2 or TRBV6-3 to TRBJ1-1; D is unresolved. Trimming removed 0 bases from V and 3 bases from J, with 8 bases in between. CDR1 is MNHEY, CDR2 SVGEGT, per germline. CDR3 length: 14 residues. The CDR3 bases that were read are TGTGCCAGCAGTTACTCGCGGGCCTACACTGAA. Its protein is CASSYSRAYTE. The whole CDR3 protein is CASSYSRAYTEAFF.

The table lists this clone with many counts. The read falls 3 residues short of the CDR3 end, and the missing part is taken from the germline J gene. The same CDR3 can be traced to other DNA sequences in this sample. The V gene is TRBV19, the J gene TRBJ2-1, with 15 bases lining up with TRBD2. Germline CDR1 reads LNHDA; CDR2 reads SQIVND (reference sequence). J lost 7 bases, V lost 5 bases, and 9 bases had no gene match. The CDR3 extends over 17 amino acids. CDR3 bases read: TGTGCCAGTAGTGAGTGGACTAGCGGGGGGGTTGAGAATGAG. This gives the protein CASSEWTSGGVENE. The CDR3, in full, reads CASSEWTSGGVENEQFF.

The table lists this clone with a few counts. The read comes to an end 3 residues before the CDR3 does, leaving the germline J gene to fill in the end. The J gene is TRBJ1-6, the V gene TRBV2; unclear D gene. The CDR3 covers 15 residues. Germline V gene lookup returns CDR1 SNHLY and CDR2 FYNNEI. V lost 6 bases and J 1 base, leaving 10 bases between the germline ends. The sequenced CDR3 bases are TGTGCCAGCAGATTAACTAGGTCCTATAATTCACCC. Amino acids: CASRLTRSYNSP. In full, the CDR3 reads CASRLTRSYNSPLHF.

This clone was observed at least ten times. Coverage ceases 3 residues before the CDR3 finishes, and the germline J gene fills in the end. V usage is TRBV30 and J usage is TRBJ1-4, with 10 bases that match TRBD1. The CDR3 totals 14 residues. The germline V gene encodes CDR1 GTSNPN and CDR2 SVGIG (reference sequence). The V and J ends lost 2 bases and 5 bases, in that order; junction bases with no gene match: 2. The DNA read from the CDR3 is TGTGCCTGGAGTCAGGGACAGGGGAATGAAAAA. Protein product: CAWSQGQGNEK. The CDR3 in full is CAWSQGQGNEKLFF.

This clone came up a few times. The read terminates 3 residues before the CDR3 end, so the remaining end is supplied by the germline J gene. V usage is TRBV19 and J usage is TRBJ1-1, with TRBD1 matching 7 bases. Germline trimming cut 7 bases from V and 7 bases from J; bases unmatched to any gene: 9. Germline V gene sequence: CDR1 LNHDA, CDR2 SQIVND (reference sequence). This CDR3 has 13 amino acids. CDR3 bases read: TGTGCCAGTAACTTCTTCGGACAGGTTGAA. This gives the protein CASNFFGQVE. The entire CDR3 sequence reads CASNFFGQVEAFF.

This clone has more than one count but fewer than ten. CDR3 DNA (partial): TGTGCCAGCAGCTTAGCGGGGGGGACCCTCGCCGGGGAG. Translation: CASSLAGGTLAGE. The full CDR3 sequence reads CASSLAGGTLAGELFF. The chain recombines TRBV7-2 with TRBJ2-2; TRBD2 aligns across 7 bases. The read is 3 residues too short to cover the CDR3 end, so that end is filled in from the germline J gene. The germline V gene encodes CDR1 SGHTA and CDR2 FQGNSA. Germline trimming cut 0 bases from V and 6 bases from J; bases unmatched to any gene: 7. CDR3 size: 16 residues.

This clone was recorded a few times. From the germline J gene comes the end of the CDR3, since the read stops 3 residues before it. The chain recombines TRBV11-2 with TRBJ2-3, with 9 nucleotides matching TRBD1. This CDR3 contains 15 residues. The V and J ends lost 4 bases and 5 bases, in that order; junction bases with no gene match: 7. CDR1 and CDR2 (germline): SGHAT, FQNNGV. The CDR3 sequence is CASSSYRGRGDTQYF. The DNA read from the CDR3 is TGTGCCAGCAGCTCCTACAGGGGGCGAGGAGATACG.

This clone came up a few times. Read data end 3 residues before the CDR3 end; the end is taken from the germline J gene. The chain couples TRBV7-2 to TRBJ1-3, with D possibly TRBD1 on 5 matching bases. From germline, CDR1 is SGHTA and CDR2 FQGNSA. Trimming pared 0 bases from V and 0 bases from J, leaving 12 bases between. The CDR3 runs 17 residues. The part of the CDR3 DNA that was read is TGTGCCAGCAGCTTAGCCTTCCAGGGCTCCTCTGGAAACACC. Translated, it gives CASSLAFQGSSGNT. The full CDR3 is CASSLAFQGSSGNTIYF.

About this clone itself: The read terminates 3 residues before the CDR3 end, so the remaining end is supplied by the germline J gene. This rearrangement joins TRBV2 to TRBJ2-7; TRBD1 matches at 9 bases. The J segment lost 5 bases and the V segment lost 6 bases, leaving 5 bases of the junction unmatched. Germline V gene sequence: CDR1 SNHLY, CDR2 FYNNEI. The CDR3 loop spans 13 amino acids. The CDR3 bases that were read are TGTGCCAGCAGGGGGACAGGGCACCACGAG. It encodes CASRGTGHHE. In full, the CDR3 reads CASRGTGHHEQYF.